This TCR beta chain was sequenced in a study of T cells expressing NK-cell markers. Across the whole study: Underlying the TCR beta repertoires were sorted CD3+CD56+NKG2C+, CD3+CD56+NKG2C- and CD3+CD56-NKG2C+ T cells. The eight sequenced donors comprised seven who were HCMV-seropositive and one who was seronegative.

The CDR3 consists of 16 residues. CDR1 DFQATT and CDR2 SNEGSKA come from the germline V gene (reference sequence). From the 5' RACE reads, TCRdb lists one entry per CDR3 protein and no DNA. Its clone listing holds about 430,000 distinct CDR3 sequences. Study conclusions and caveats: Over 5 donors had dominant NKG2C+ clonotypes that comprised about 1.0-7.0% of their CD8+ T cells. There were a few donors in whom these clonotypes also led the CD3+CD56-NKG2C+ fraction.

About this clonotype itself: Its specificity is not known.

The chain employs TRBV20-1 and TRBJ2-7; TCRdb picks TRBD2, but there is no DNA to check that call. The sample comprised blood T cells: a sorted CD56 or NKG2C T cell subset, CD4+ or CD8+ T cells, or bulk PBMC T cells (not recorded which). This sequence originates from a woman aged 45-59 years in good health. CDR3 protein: CSARDFGRTSGYEQYF.